This record looks at one TCR beta chain sequence and its context. The repertoire was sequenced with immunoSEQ multiplex PCR; TCRdb's copy has only in-frame clones and lacks some. This table has roughly 100,000 clones, more than 75% appearing once. V was pared by 6 bases and J by 4 bases, with 9 bases of the junction left unmatched. The CDR3 covers 15 residues. The V gene's germline CDR1 is MNHEY and CDR2 SVGAGI. This sample is part of a study of blood T cell repertoires in COVID-19. The sequenced material came from peripheral blood. The sequence derives from a man in his fifties with active or convalescent COVID-19. The chain joins TRBV6-5 to TRBJ1-2; TRBD1 matches at 9 bases. The CDR3 sequence is CASSPGTGRIYGYTF. DNA for the CDR3: TGTGCCAGCAGCCCCGGGACAGGGCGAATCTATGGCTACACCTTC.